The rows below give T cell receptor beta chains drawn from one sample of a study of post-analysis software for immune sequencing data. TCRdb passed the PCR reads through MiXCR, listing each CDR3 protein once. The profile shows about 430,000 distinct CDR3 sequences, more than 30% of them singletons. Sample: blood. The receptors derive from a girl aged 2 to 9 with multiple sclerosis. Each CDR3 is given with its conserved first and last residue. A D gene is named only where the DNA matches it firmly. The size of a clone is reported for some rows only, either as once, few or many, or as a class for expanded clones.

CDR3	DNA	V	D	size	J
CASSLSSGGTHEQYF	TGTGCCAGCAGCTTGAGTTCGGGGGGCACCCACGAGCAGTACTTC	TRBV13	.	.	TRBJ2-7
CASSDGGQGDTEAFF	TGTGCCAGCAGTGACGGGGGACAGGGGGACACTGAAGCTTTCTTT	TRBV28	TRBD1	.	TRBJ1-1
CASSRRLAGVGTDTQYF	TGTGCCAGCAGCCGCAGACTAGCGGGAGTAGGCACAGATACGCAGTATTTT	TRBV7-2	TRBD2	few	TRBJ2-3
CASSGGTSQETQYF	TGCGCCAGCAGCGGAGGGACTTCCCAAGAGACCCAGTACTTC	TRBV5-1	.	.	TRBJ2-5
CACSQSGRETQYF	TGTGCCTGCAGCCAAAGCGGGAGGGAGACCCAGTACTTC	TRBV27	TRBD2	.	TRBJ2-5
CAISGSFDEQYF	TGTGCCATCAGTGGAAGCTTCGATGAGCAGTACTTC	TRBV10-3	.	.	TRBJ2-7
CASSFGSGFTDTQYF	TGTGCCAGCAGCTTCGGTAGCGGGTTCACAGATACGCAGTATTTT	TRBV7-2	TRBD2	.	TRBJ2-3
CASSSSGVAGANVLTF	TGTGCCAGCAGTTCTAGCGGGGTAGCTGGGGCCAACGTCCTGACTTTC	TRBV12-3/TRBV12-4	TRBD2	.	TRBJ2-6
CASSQSALRGQPQHF	TGTGCCAGCAGCCAGTCGGCCTTGAGGGGGCAGCCCCAGCATTTT	TRBV3-1	.	.	TRBJ1-5
CASSWKGEGQPQHF	TGCGCCAGCAGCTGGAAAGGGGAGGGTCAGCCCCAGCATTTT	TRBV5-1	.	few	TRBJ1-5
CASGLSQGGSNDEQFF	TGTGCCAGCGGCCTCAGTCAGGGGGGGAGTAACGATGAGCAGTTCTTC	TRBV3-1	.	.	TRBJ2-1
CASSQTGLHTEAFF	TGCGCCAGCAGCCAAACAGGGTTGCACACTGAAGCTTTCTTT	TRBV5-1	.	.	TRBJ1-1
CASSFVRGEEDFYNSPLHF	TGTGCCAGCAGTTTTGTGAGAGGTGAAGAGGATTTCTATAATTCACCCCTCCACTTT	TRBV28	.	few	TRBJ1-6
CASSNPTGDITF	TGTGCCAGCAGCAATCCTACAGGGGATATCACCTTC	TRBV7-9	TRBD1	.	TRBJ1-2
CASSLPGVGHEQYF	TGTGCCAGCAGTTTACCGGGCGTCGGCCACGAGCAGTACTTC	TRBV27	.	.	TRBJ2-7
CASSDDLPDGSYNSPLHF	TGTGCCAGCAGCGATGACCTCCCAGATGGCTCCTATAATTCACCCCTCCACTTT	TRBV9	.	.	TRBJ1-6
CASSPKGGSLAQIPYTQYF	TGTGCCAGCAGCCCTAAGGGTGGCAGTCTAGCACAGATCCCTTATACGCAGTATTTT	TRBV11-2	.	few	TRBJ2-3
CSARSRWGQGGYNSPLHF	TGCAGTGCTAGAAGCCGTTGGGGACAGGGGGGCTATAATTCACCCCTCCACTTT	TRBV20-1	TRBD1	few	TRBJ1-6
CSSRGASSYNEQFF	TGCAGCTCGCGGGGGGCTAGCTCCTACAATGAGCAGTTCTTC	TRBV29-1	TRBD2	.	TRBJ2-1
CASSFMTGPDNEQFF	TGTGCCAGCAGCTTTATGACAGGACCGGACAATGAGCAGTTCTTC	TRBV5-5	.	few	TRBJ2-1
CASSLVHRQIQETQYF	TGTGCCAGCAGCTTAGTCCACAGGCAAATTCAAGAGACCCAGTACTTC	TRBV7-9	.	few	TRBJ2-5
CASAPGLAGDNEQFF	TGCGCCAGCGCCCCGGGACTAGCGGGAGACAATGAGCAGTTCTTC	TRBV5-1	TRBD2	few	TRBJ2-1
CASSEQGVSDTQYF	TGTGCCAGCAGCGAACAGGGGGTCTCAGATACGCAGTATTTT	TRBV5-6	TRBD1	.	TRBJ2-3